This T cell receptor beta chain stems from a study of blood T cell repertoires in COVID-19. Overall study context: Some COVID-19 samples were acute and others convalescent; all came from the United States, Italy and Spain. The cDNA or gDNA used as material had been derived from T cells, B-cell-depleted T cells, or PBMCs.

Per the original methods: Nucleated cell counts were estimated from reference gene primer amplification. Profiling relied on immunoSEQ multiplex PCR, and the TCRdb table lists in-frame clones only, not all of them. V and J calls plus clone size are reproduced from that table; the DNA served to infer D and trimming. The sample has 300,000 to 400,000 clones; around 90% are singletons. The CDR3 totals 16 residues. The germline V gene has CDR1 SNHLY and CDR2 FYNNEI. Trimming left V 3 bases short and J 2 bases short, with 16 bases between. Recruited during active infection, patients (from Seattle) were subsequently followed longitudinally.

The V call is TRBV2, the J call TRBJ2-5, with D uncertain. This TCR was sampled from a woman aged 25 to 45 with COVID-19, enrolled during active disease. The sample was peripheral blood. The CDR3 DNA sequence: TGTGCCAGCAGTGAGAGCTTTCGAGGATTTCAAGAGACCCAGTACTTC. This translates into CASSESFRGFQETQYF.